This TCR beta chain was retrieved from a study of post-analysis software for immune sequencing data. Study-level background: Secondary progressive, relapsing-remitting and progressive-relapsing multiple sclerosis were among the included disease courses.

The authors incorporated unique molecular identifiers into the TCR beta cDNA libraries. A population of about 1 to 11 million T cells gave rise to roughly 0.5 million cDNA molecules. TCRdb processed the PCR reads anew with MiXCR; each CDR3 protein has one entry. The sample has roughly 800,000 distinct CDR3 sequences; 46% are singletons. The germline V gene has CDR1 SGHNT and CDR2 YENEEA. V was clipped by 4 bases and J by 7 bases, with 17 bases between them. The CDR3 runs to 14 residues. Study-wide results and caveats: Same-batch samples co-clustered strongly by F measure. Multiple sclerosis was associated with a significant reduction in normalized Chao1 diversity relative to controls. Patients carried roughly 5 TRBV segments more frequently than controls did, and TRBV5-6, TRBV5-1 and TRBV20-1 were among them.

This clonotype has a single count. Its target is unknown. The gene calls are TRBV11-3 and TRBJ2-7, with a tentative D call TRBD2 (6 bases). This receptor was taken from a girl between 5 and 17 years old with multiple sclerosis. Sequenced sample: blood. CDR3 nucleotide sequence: TGTGCCAGCAGCTCACCGACTAGGGGAAATGAGCAGTACTTC. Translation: CASSSPTRGNEQYF.